This T cell receptor (beta chain) was recovered during a study of cytomegalovirus exposure and HLA in healthy donors. The repertoire was sequenced with immunoSEQ multiplex PCR; TCRdb's copy has only in-frame clones and lacks some. The sample shows about 120,000 clones, roughly 88% of them seen only once. The CDR3 runs to 14 residues. The trim removed 5 bases at V and 3 bases at J, leaving 7 bases unmatched. Germline V gene data show CDR1 as SGHVS and CDR2 as FQNEAQ. This receptor was obtained from a man aged 18 to 29 in good health and CMV-seronegative. Material for sequencing was PBMCs. The chain is built from TRBV7-8 and TRBJ2-7; TRBD1 agrees at 7 bases. CDR3 protein: CASSHGTANYEQYF. The DNA of the CDR3 is TGTGCCAGCAGCCACGGGACAGCGAACTACGAGCAGTACTTC. Full variable domain (remainder filled in from reference TRBV7-8 and TRBJ2-7): GAGVSQSPRYKVAKRGQDVALRCDPISGHVSLFWYQQALGQGPEFLTYFQNEAQLDKSGLPSDRFFAERPEGSVSTLKIQRTQQEDSAVYLCASSHGTANYEQYFGPGTRLTVT.